The T cell receptor beta chain described here comes from a study of blood T cell repertoires in COVID-19. In the study overall: Acute-phase and convalescent COVID-19 samples originated in the United States, Italy and Spain.

Germline lookup yields CDR1 SEHNR and CDR2 FQNEAQ (reference sequence). The V end lost 2 bases, the J end lost 4 bases, and 10 bases lay between the germline ends. The CDR3 is 14 residues long. Sequencing was performed with immunoSEQ multiplex PCR; in TCRdb, only in-frame clones are kept and a portion is missing. This sample carries 110,000 or so clones, under 80% of them seen once, and the ten largest clones take roughly 2.5%. Only a few counts were recorded for this clone. The receptor comes from a man aged 50 to 60 with acute or convalescent COVID-19. The specimen sequenced was peripheral blood. The chain has TRBV7-9 and TRBJ2-3, with D perhaps matching TRBD2 (5 bases). The CDR3 here is CASSLTAEADTQYF. The CDR3 bases are TGTGCCAGCAGCTTAACGGCGGAGGCAGATACGCAGTATTTT.